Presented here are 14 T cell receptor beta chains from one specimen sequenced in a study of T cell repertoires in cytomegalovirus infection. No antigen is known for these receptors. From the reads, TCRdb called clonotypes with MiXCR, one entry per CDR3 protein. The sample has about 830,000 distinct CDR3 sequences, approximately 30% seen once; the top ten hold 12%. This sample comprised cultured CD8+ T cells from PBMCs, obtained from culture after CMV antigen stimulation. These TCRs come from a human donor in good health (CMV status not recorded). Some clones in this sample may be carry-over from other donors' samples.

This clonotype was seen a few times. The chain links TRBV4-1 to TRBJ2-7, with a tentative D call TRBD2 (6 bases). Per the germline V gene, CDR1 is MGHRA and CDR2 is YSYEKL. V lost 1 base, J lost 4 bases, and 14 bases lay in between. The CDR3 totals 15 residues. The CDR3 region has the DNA TGCGCCAGCAGCCAAGCCGGGGGTACAAATTACGAGCAGTACTTC. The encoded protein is CASSQAGGTNYEQYF.

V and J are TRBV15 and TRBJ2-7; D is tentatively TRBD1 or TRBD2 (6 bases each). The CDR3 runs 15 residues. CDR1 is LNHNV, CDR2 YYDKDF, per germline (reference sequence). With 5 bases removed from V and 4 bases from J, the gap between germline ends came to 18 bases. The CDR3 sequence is CATSVSGAEGYEQYF. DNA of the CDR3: TGTGCCACCAGCGTTTCGGGGGCCGAGGGGTACGAGCAGTACTTC.

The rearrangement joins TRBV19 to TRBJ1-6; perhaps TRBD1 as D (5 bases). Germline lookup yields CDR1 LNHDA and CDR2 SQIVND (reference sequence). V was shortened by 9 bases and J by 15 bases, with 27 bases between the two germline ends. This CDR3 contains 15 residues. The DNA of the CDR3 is TGTGCCAGCAGTCCCCAGGGACCGGCGCTGGTGGGCCTCCACTTT. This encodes CASSPQGPALVGLHF.

CDR3 in DNA: TGTGCCAGCAGAAATCCGGGACAGGGAGGCTACACCTTC. The encoded protein is CASRNPGQGGYTF. The chain carries TRBV7-9 and TRBJ1-2; TRBD1 matches at 9 bases. V lost 6 bases to trimming and J lost 8 bases; unmatched junction nucleotides: 7. CDR1 and CDR2 (germline): SEHNR, FQNEAQ (reference sequence). The CDR3 has 13 residues.

Written as DNA, the CDR3 is TGTGCCAGCAGTCCTGGGGTTGTTACAGATACGCAGTATTTT. Its translation: CASSPGVVTDTQYF. The rearrangement uses TRBV27 and TRBJ2-3; D unresolved. This CDR3 contains 14 residues. The V and J ends lost 5 bases and 3 bases respectively, with 12 bases between them. From germline, CDR1 is MNHEY and CDR2 SMNVEV (reference sequence).

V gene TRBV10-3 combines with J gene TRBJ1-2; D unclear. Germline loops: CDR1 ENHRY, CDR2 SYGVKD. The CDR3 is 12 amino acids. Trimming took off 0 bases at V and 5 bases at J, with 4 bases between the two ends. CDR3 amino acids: CAISESGYGYTF. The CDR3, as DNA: TGTGCCATCAGTGAGTCCGGATATGGCTACACCTTC.

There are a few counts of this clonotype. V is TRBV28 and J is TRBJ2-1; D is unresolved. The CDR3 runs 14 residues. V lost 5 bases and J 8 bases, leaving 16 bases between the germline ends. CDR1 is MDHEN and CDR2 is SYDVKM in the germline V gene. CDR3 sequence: CASSDPTRSDEQFF. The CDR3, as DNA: TGTGCCAGCAGTGACCCGACGCGCTCCGATGAGCAGTTCTTC.

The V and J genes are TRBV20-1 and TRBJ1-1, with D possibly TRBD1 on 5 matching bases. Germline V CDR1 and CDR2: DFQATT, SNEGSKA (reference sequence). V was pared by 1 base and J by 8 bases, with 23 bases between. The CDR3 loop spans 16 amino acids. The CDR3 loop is CSARVVGTESREEAFF. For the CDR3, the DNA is TGCAGTGCTAGAGTGGTAGGGACGGAGTCTCGGGAGGAAGCTTTCTTT.

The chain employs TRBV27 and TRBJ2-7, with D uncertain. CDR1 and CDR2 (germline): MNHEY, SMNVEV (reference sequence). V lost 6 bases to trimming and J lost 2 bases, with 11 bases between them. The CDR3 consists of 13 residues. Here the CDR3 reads CASSPKSAYEQYV. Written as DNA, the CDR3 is TGTGCCAGCAGCCCAAAATCAGCCTACGAGCAGTACGTC.

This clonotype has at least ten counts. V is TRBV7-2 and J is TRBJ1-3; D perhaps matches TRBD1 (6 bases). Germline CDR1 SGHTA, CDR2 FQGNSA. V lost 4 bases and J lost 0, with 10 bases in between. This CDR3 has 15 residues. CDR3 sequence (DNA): TGTGCCAGCAGCTGGTGGACAGACTCTGGAAACACCATATATTTT. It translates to CASSWWTDSGNTIYF.

The CDR3 nucleotides read TGTGCCAGCAGTTTCCTAGACAGGCAGACCTATGGCTACACCTTC. Residues: CASSFLDRQTYGYTF. The V and J genes are TRBV27 and TRBJ1-2; TRBD1 might be the D (6 bases). Trimming cost V 3 bases and J 4 bases, with 15 bases left between them. The germline V gene encodes CDR1 MNHEY and CDR2 SMNVEV (reference sequence). The CDR3 spans 15 residues.

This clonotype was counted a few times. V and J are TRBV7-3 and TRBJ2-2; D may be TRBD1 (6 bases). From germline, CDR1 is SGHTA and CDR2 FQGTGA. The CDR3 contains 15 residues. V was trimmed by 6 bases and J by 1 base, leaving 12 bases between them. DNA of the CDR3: TGTGCCAGCAGACACAAGACAGGGAACACCGGGGAGCTGTTTTTT. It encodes CASRHKTGNTGELFF.

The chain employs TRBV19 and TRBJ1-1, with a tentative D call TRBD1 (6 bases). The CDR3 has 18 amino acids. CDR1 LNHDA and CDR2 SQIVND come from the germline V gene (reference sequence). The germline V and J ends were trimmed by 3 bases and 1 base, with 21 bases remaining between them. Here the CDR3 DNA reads TGTGCCAGTAGTATCCCCCCGCGGGACACAACGAGGAACACTGAAGCTTTCTTT. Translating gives CASSIPPRDTTRNTEAFF.

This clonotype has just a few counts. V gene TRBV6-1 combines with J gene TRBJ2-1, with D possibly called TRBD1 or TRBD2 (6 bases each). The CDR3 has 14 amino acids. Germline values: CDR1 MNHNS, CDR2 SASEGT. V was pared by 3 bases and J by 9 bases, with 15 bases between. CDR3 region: CASSDNFGGREQFF. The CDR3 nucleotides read TGTGCCAGCAGTGATAATTTTGGGGGGCGTGAGCAGTTCTTC.